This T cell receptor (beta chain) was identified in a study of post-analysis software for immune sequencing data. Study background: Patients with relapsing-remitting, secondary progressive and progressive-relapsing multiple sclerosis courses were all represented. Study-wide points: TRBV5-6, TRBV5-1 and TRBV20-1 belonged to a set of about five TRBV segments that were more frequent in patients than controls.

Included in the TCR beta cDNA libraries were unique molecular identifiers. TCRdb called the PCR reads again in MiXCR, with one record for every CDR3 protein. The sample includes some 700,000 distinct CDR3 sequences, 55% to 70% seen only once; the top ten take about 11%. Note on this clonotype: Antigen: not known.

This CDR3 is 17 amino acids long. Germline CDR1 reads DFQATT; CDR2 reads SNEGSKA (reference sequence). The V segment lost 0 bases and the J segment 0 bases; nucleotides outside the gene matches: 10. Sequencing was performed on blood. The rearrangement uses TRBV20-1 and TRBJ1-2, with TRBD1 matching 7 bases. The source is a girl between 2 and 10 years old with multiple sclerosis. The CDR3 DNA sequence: TGCAGTGCTAGAGACGTCAGACAGGGCCGTTCTAACTATGGCTACACCTTC. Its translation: CSARDVRQGRSNYGYTF.